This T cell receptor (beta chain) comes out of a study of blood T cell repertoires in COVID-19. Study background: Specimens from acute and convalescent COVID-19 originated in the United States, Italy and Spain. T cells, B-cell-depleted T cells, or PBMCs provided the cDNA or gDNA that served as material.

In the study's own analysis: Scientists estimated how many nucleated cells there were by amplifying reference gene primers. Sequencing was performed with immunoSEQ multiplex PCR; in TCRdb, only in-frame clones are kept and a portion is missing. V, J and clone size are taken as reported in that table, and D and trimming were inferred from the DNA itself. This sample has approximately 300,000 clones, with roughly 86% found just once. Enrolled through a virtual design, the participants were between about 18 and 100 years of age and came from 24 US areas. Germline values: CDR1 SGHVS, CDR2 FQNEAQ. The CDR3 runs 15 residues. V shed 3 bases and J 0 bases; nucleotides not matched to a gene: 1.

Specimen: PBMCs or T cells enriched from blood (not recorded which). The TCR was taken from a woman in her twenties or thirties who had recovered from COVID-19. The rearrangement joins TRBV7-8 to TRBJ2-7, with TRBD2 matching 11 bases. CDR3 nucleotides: TGTGCCAGCAGCTTTAGCGGGGGGGACTCCTACGAGCAGTACTTC. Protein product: CASSFSGGDSYEQYF.